Listed below are T cell receptor beta chains from one sample, sequenced in a study of shared T cell receptors in the human thymus. Using immunoSEQ multiplex PCR, the repertoire was profiled, and TCRdb retains in-frame clones only, with some absent. The sample has about 380,000 clones, approximately 95% seen once; the top ten hold roughly 0.021%. The specimen sequenced was thymocytes. The receptors stem from a human donor. Both conserved end residues are part of each CDR3. Each record gives: J gene, V gene, clone size, CDR3 protein. The size entry is marked missing in some rows and otherwise reads once, few, many or a size class.

TRBJ2-6	TRBV4-3	-	CASSQEVGGPGANVLTF
TRBJ2-2	TRBV10-3	-	CAISGVFGGELFF
TRBJ2-2	TRBV7-7	-	CASRASNTGELFF
TRBJ2-7	TRBV4-3	few	CASSQELAVYYEQYF
TRBJ2-1	TRBV4-3	-	CASSQDQSSYNEQFF
TRBJ2-3	TRBV12-5	-	CASGLVLNLSYTDTQYF
TRBJ2-1	TRBV19	-	CASFLGVNEQFF
TRBJ2-7	TRBV7-9	-	CASSLGSGGLYEQYF
TRBJ2-2	TRBV6-4	-	CASNKTTGSTGELFF
TRBJ1-5	TRBV28	-	CASSNKRRHSNQPQHF
TRBJ2-2	TRBV30	few	CAWSVRGQGKLFF
TRBJ2-2	TRBV4-1	-	CASSQGRLAENTGELFF
TRBJ1-1	TRBV5-1	few	CASIGLQGNTEAFF
TRBJ1-1	TRBV28	-	CASKSVTEAFF
TRBJ2-7	TRBV10-3	-	CAISESGAGHEQYF
TRBJ1-2	TRBV6-6	-	CASSYSLTGNNYGYTF
TRBJ2-2	TRBV15	-	CATSRVASGISGELFF
TRBJ2-1	TRBV25-1	-	CASSYSGRDNEQFF
TRBJ2-7	TRBV27	-	CASRRGLALPYEQYF
TRBJ2-5	TRBV4-3	-	CASSQDRQGTSGSLQETQYF
TRBJ2-3	TRBV27	-	CASSPGQITDTQYF
TRBJ1-2	TRBV28	-	CASSARDRVDGYTF
TRBJ2-7	TRBV14	-	CASSQSTKPDSYEQYF
TRBJ1-5	TRBV4-2	-	CASSQDRSSQPQHF
TRBJ2-3	TRBV5-1	-	CASSFVRVPDTQYF
TRBJ1-6	TRBV25-1	once	CASSEYARASPLHF
TRBJ2-3	TRBV9	-	CASSPSSGSTDTQYF
TRBJ2-3	TRBV5-4	-	CASSLGSGTSTDTQYF
TRBJ2-7	TRBV12-5	-	CASGLEGPVGGETFSGPFYEQYF
TRBJ2-5	TRBV28	-	CASITQRLGGETQYF
TRBJ1-1	TRBV27	-	CASSLSGGAEAFF
TRBJ1-5	TRBV10-3	few	CAISELDQPQHF
TRBJ1-2	TRBV4-1	-	CASSHRYGYTF
TRBJ2-1	TRBV19	-	CASKRGPPGYNEQFF
TRBJ2-1	TRBV30	-	CAWNKQGLGEQFF
TRBJ1-2	TRBV27	-	CASSFGAPGPNYGYTF
TRBJ2-4	TRBV19	-	CASPIILHSHCGDRARAKNIQYF
TRBJ2-5	TRBV28	-	CASSLGLAVVLWGQETQYF